These T cell receptor beta chains were read from a single sample in a study of long-term antiretroviral therapy in people with HIV. TCRdb's table, derived via immunoSEQ multiplex PCR, lists solely in-frame clones and lacks some. The sample includes approximately 26,000 clones, roughly 90% seen only once; the top ten take 3.6%. The sequencing used unsorted PBMCs, collected 1.8 years after starting antiretroviral therapy. All receptors derive from a woman between 18 and 29 years old with HIV. Both conserved end residues are trimmed from each CDR3.

TRBJ2-7 | TRBV5-4 | ASSLGSSYEQY
TRBJ2-5 | TRBV7-8 | AGSSGVQETQY
TRBJ2-5 | TRBV18 | ASSPLSGGRRETQY
TRBJ1-2 | TRBV28 | ASSTTLATPNRPYGYT
TRBJ1-3 | TRBV4-1 | ASSQAGPMGFSGNTIY
TRBJ2-7 | TRBV28 | ASSWSQTGTYEQY
TRBJ1-1 | TRBV4-1 | ASRQEGTGGSEAF
TRBJ1-2 | TRBV7-9 | ASSEGLSPKYGYT
TRBJ2-3 | TRBV5-1 | ASSLGRQLIPPDTQY
TRBJ1-3 | TRBV7-2 | ASSRGAGNTIY
TRBJ1-4 | TRBV4-1 | ASSQVGGRVEKLF
TRBJ2-1 | TRBV27 | ASSLLVSGASYNEQF
TRBJ2-3 | TRBV28 | ATATEDYHTDTQY
TRBJ2-2 | TRBV11-3 | ASSASRATGELF
TRBJ2-1 | TRBV7-6 | ASSRGADEQF
TRBJ2-1 | TRBV10-1 | ASRSGGRNNEQF
TRBJ1-5 | TRBV11-3 | ASSRGSRDQPQH
TRBJ1-1 | TRBV5-8 | ASRYPVGTALNTEAF
TRBJ1-4 | TRBV6-5 | ASSVGTSGNEKLF
TRBJ2-5 | TRBV9 | ASSPSGVLETQY
TRBJ2-7 | TRBV27 | ASSPRDSSIYEQY
TRBJ2-7 | TRBV6-5 | ASREWTSGSYEQY
TRBJ2-1 | TRBV6-6 | ASSYEQGSYNEQF
TRBJ1-1 | TRBV18 | ASSPLGIRYTEAF
TRBJ2-3 | TRBV9 | ASSRRDFTDTQY
TRBJ2-7 | TRBV27 | ASSAGSRGYEQY
TRBJ1-2 | TRBV7-2 | ASSLPGQGPRGGYT
TRBJ1-2 | TRBV28 | ASSLSGTVFYT
TRBJ2-6 | TRBV27 | ATGLPGQGFTGANVLT
TRBJ1-2 | TRBV6-1 | ASIPRRAGPAH
TRBJ1-1 | TRBV5-6 | ASSLARVTEAF
TRBJ2-1 | TRBV7-9 | ASSRLTGTNEQF